Sequencing of this TCR beta chain was carried out in a study of shared clonotypes between healthy human individuals. CDR1 is MDHEN, CDR2 SYDVKM, per germline. The ends were cut back, 3 bases at V and 3 bases at J, with 10 bases in the middle. The CDR3 totals 14 residues. As defined, naive CD8 cells were CD45RO-negative and positively selected for CCR7, with terminally differentiated effector memory CD45RA+ cells excluded. Generated by immunoSEQ multiplex PCR, the TCRdb table keeps only in-frame clones and is missing some. The table includes roughly 650,000 clones, about 96% detected once. Study-wide points: Non-shared clonotypes had lower generation probabilities than those shared by all four donors. A handful of donors showed sharing of approximately 5% of naive CD4 clonotypes. Represented diversity, genetic and exposure-history alike, was limited by few donors.

As to this clone: Its target is not known.

The gene calls are TRBV28 and TRBJ2-3; D is uncertain. Material for sequencing was naive CD8+ T cells sorted from blood. This TCR derives from a woman aged 30 to 39 in good health. CDR3 nucleotide sequence: TGTGCCAGCAGTTTTGAAAGGGATACAGATACGCAGTATTTT. Translated, it gives CASSFERDTDTQYF.